The 16 T cell receptor beta chains given below trace back to one sample, sequenced in a study of shared clonotypes between healthy human individuals. Assay: immunoSEQ multiplex PCR; the TCRdb copy retains only in-frame clones and omits some. The sample has about 1,800,000 clones; about 95% are singletons. In the naive CD8 group, cells lacked CD45RO and were positively selected for CCR7, so terminally differentiated effector memory CD45RA+ cells were left out. Sequencing was performed on naive CD8+ T cells sorted from blood. These receptors all stem from a young man in good health.

This sequence joins TRBV5-1 and TRBJ2-7; 7 bases are shared with TRBD1. The CDR3 spans 17 residues. Germline CDR1 is SGHRS and CDR2 is YFSETQ. V lost 4 bases, J lost 9 bases, and 22 bases stayed unmatched. The chain's CDR3 is CASSPSEMGQTSVLQYF. The CDR3 DNA reads as TGCGCCAGCAGCCCCAGCGAAATGGGACAGACCTCGGTTTTGCAGTACTTC.

This clone occurred a few times. Distinct nucleotide sequences in the sample also encode this CDR3. In DNA form, the CDR3 reads TGTGCCAGCAGTTTTGGGACGGCGAACTATGGCTACACCTTC. Protein product: CASSFGTANYGYTF. The rearrangement uses TRBV28 and TRBJ1-2; a weak D match, TRBD1 (5 bases). Germline CDR1 MDHEN, CDR2 SYDVKM. With 3 bases removed from V and 2 bases from J, the gap between germline ends came to 10 bases. This CDR3 comprises 14 residues.

The chain combines TRBV7-2 with TRBJ2-1, with a possible D match to TRBD2 (5 bases). The CDR3 covers 11 residues. The germline V and J ends were trimmed by 5 bases and 10 bases, with 9 bases remaining between them. The germline gives CDR1 SGHTA, CDR2 FQGNSA. CDR3 coding DNA: TGTGCCAGCAGCCCGGCGGGCGAGCAGTTCTTC. Its protein product is CASSPAGEQFF. The full variable domain, its missing parts supplied by reference TRBV7-2 and TRBJ2-1, is GAGVSQSPSNKVTEKGKDVELRCDPISGHTALYWYRQSLGQGLEFLIYFQGNSAPDKSGLPSDRFSAERTGGSVSTLTIQRTQQEDSAVYLCASSPAGEQFFGPGTRLTVL.

The chain has TRBV5-6 and TRBJ2-7; D perhaps matches TRBD1 (6 bases). The ends were cut back, 2 bases at V and 3 bases at J, with 12 bases in the middle. Germline V gives CDR1 SGHDT, CDR2 YYEEEE. This CDR3 is built from 14 residues. CDR3 in amino acids: CASSFGQYNYEQYF. CDR3 coding DNA: TGTGCCAGCAGCTTTGGACAGTATAACTACGAGCAGTACTTC. The entire variable domain, with the rest obtained from reference TRBV5-6 and TRBJ2-7, is as follows: DAGVTQSPTHLIKTRGQQVTLRCSPKSGHDTVSWYQQALGQGPQFIFQYYEEEERQRGNFPDRFSGHQFPNYSSELNVNALLLGDSALYLCASSFGQYNYEQYFGPGTRLTVT.

The chain employs TRBV7-9 and TRBJ2-5; D is uncertain. V was trimmed by 5 bases and J by 4 bases, leaving 20 bases between them. The CDR3 has 16 amino acids. The germline V gene has CDR1 SEHNR and CDR2 FQNEAQ (reference sequence). This CDR3 reads CASSTNVHGIRETQYF. The CDR3 DNA sequence: TGTGCCAGCAGCACAAACGTTCATGGGATTAGAGAGACCCAGTACTTC.

This chain joins TRBV27 and TRBJ1-2; perhaps TRBD1 as D (6 bases). Germline V gene data show CDR1 as MNHEY and CDR2 as SMNVEV (reference sequence). Trimming shortened V by 7 bases and J by 3 bases, and 27 bases separated the two germline ends. This CDR3 contains 18 residues. The chain's CDR3 is CASTPWGAGTAPHYGYTF. CDR3 nucleotides: TGTGCCAGCACCCCTTGGGGGGCCGGAACAGCCCCGCACTATGGCTACACCTTC.

The V gene is TRBV13, the J gene TRBJ2-1; 14 positions agree with TRBD2. With 5 bases clipped from V and 7 bases from J, the junction kept 10 bases outside the gene matches. Germline V gene sequence: CDR1 PRHDT, CDR2 FYEKMQ (reference sequence). The CDR3 has 17 residues. CDR3 nucleotide sequence: TGTGCCAGCAGCCCCGGGACTAGCGGGAGCTTTGGAAATGAGCAGTTCTTC. It yields the protein CASSPGTSGSFGNEQFF.

The chain carries TRBV5-4 and TRBJ1-4, with D hard to call. Germline CDR1 SGHNT, CDR2 YYREEE (reference sequence). Trimming cost V 5 bases and J 6 bases, with 11 bases left between them. The CDR3 extends over 13 amino acids. CDR3 sequence (DNA): TGTGCCAGCAGGTGGCTGGGAGATGAAAAACTGTTTTTT. It is translated as CASRWLGDEKLFF. The full variable domain, in which reference TRBV5-4 and TRBJ1-4 provide the parts outside the CDR3, is ETGVTQSPTHLIKTRGQQVTLRCSSQSGHNTVSWYQQALGQGPQFIFQYYREEENGRGNFPPRFSGLQFPNYSSELNVNALELDDSALYLCASRWLGDEKLFFGSGTQLSVL.

The CDR3 nucleotides are TGTGCCAGCAGCTTAGCGCTTTGGGGGGCCAGCTCCTACAATGAGCAGTTCTTC. Protein product: CASSLALWGASSYNEQFF. V gene TRBV7-8 combines with J gene TRBJ2-1; D might be TRBD1 or TRBD2, each matching 6 bases. V was trimmed by 0 bases and J by 0 bases, leaving 15 bases between them. Germline V gene data show CDR1 as SGHVS and CDR2 as FQNEAQ. There are 18 residues in the CDR3.

Concerning this clone: This CDR3 is also generated by other DNA sequences in the sample. The chain uses TRBV20-1 and TRBJ2-3; D gene uncertain. The V gene lost 5 bases and the J gene lost 0 bases, with 3 bases spanning the gap. The CDR3 has 11 amino acids. Germline CDR1 reads DFQATT; CDR2 reads SNEGSKA (reference sequence). The DNA of the CDR3 is TGCAGTGCTTCTAGCACAGATACGCAGTATTTT. Its translation is CSASSTDTQYF.

This sequence joins TRBV19 and TRBJ2-2, with D possibly TRBD2 on 6 matching bases. V was shortened by 5 bases and J by 5 bases, with 6 bases between the two germline ends. The CDR3 has 12 amino acids. CDR1 and CDR2 (germline): LNHDA, SQIVND (reference sequence). The CDR3 sequence is CASSRGTGELFF. The CDR3 region has the DNA TGTGCCAGTAGTCGGGGGACCGGGGAGCTGTTTTTT. Combining the CDR3 with reference TRBV19 and TRBJ2-2 gives the whole variable domain DGGITQSPKYLFRKEGQNVTLSCEQNLNHDAMYWYRQDPGQGLRLIYYSQIVNDFQKGDIAEGYSVSREKKESFPLTVTSAQKNPTAFYLCASSRGTGELFFGEGSRLTVL.

The rearrangement links TRBV23-1 to TRBJ2-7; D remains unclear. TRBV23-1 is treated as an ORF (open reading frame) with a function not yet certain. The CDR3 extends over 17 amino acids. Trimming removed 5 bases at V and 7 bases at J, with 27 bases between. This CDR3 is CASSSTPRRICYEEQYF. In nucleotides, the CDR3 is TGCGCCAGCAGTTCTACCCCCCGACGTATCTGCTACGAGGAGCAGTACTTC.

The rearrangement uses TRBV27 and TRBJ2-3; D is undetermined. The CDR3 extends over 13 amino acids. Germline values: CDR1 MNHEY, CDR2 SMNVEV (reference sequence). V shed 4 bases and J shed 4 bases, with 9 bases lying between them. The chain's CDR3 is CASSSSVSDTQYF. In DNA, the CDR3 is TGTGCCAGCAGTTCCTCTGTCTCAGATACGCAGTATTTT.

The chain is built from TRBV21-1 and TRBJ1-2; the table's D call of TRBD1 was not tested on the DNA. TRBV21-1 is termed a pseudogene. The length of the CDR3 is 16 residues. CDR3 coding DNA: TGTGCCAGCAGCAAAGTTAAGGACAGATCTAACTATGGCTACACCTTC. Protein: CASSKVKDRSNYGYTF.

Concerning this clone itself: The same CDR3 can be traced to other DNA sequences in this sample. The chain is built from TRBV9 and TRBJ2-7; 7 nucleotides agree with TRBD2. The CDR3 loop spans 15 amino acids. In germline, CDR1 is SGDLS, CDR2 YYNGEE. With 0 bases clipped from V and 2 bases from J, the junction kept 5 bases outside the gene matches. The DNA of the CDR3 is TGTGCCAGCAGCGTAGGGGAGGGGCCCACCTACGAGCAGTACTTC. It codes for CASSVGEGPTYEQYF.

The chain uses TRBV11-2 and TRBJ2-1; 10 positions agree with TRBD2. The CDR3 runs 14 residues. Looked up from germline, CDR1 is SGHAT and CDR2 is FQNNGV. J gave up 7 bases and V 1 base, and 1 base lay outside the gene matches. The CDR3 DNA reads TGTGCCAGCAGCTTAGCACTAGCGGGGAATGAGCAGTTCTTC. Translation: CASSLALAGNEQFF.